The rows below give T cell receptor beta chains drawn from one sample of a study of CD4 and CD8 cells across lung adenocarcinoma regions. TCRdb called the PCR reads again in MiXCR, with one record for every CDR3 protein. The sample contains more than 15,000 distinct CDR3 sequences, 46% of which appear only once. The source material was CD4+ T cells from the margin of a lung tumor. These receptors were taken from a male donor with lung adenocarcinoma. The CD4 and CD8 labels of this study may be unreliable. The CDR3 runs from the conserved cysteine through the conserved F or W. D genes are given only for firm matches. Clone size, where shown, is once, few, many, or a class for clones that have expanded.

J gene	D gene	CDR3 length	clone size	V gene	CDR3 DNA	CDR3 protein
TRBJ2-1	-	12	few	TRBV10-3	TGTGCCATCAGTGAGACGTACAATGAGCAGTTCTTC	CAISETYNEQFF
TRBJ2-2	TRBD2	15	medium-sized	TRBV6-1	TGTGCCAGCATATTTAGCGGGGGAGCCTCCGGGGAGCTGTTTTTT	CASIFSGGASGELFF
TRBJ2-3	-	15	-	TRBV24-1	TGTGCCACGGGTGACGGGGGCAGTTACACAGTGACGCAGTATTTC	CATGDGGSYTVTQYF
TRBJ1-1	TRBD1	14	many	TRBV6-1	TGTGCCAGCAGTGAAGTTCCAGGACAGGGGAAAGCTTTCTTT	CASSEVPGQGKAFF
TRBJ2-5	-	16	medium-sized	TRBV6-1	TGTGCCAGCACCAATGACTTGGTTGGGAGTACTGAGACCCAGTACTTC	CASTNDLVGSTETQYF
TRBJ2-5	-	15	many	TRBV6-4	TGTGCCAGCAGTGACCCGACTGACAGGTCAGAGACCCAGTACTTC	CASSDPTDRSETQYF
TRBJ2-7	TRBD2	16	-	TRBV27	TGTGCCAGCAAACCGGCACCGACTAGCGGGAGGGCCCGGCAGTACTTC	CASKPAPTSGRARQYF
TRBJ2-3	TRBD2	16	many	TRBV6-1	TGTGCCAGCAGTAGGGGACTAGGGCAAGGGACAGATACGCAGTATTTT	CASSRGLGQGTDTQYF
TRBJ2-7	-	15	many	TRBV14	TGTGCCAGCAGCCAATTGATGGGGGCCGTCTACGAGCAGTACTTC	CASSQLMGAVYEQYF
TRBJ2-5	-	14	many	TRBV10-1	TGCGCCAGCAGTGCAGGGTCCCTTCAAGAGACCCAGTACTTC	CASSAGSLQETQYF
TRBJ2-7	-	14	medium-sized	TRBV6-1	TGTGCCACCGCACCTATGAGCGTAGCCTACGAGCAGTACTTC	CATAPMSVAYEQYF
TRBJ2-4	TRBD1	19	-	TRBV5-1	TGCGCCAGCGGCTCAACCGCTGGACAGGAGGTCTATGCCAAAAACATTCAGTGCTTC	CASGSTAGQEVYAKNIQCF
TRBJ1-2	-	14	medium-sized	TRBV6-1	TGTGCCAGCAGTCTCAACCAACATAACTATGGCTACACCTTC	CASSLNQHNYGYTF
TRBJ1-2	-	14	-	TRBV9	TGTGCCAGCAGCGCAACGGACTCACGCTATGGCTACACCTTC	CASSATDSRYGYTF
TRBJ2-3	-	16	many	TRBV6-1	TGTGCCAGCAGTGGAGGGCAAGTCAGGGGAACAGATACGCAGTATTTT	CASSGGQVRGTDTQYF
TRBJ1-2	-	11	many	TRBV10-3	TGTGCCATCAGTGACTCTCGCGGCTACACCTTC	CAISDSRGYTF
TRBJ2-4	TRBD2	16	-	TRBV4-2	TGTGCCAGCCGCCAAGCGGGGCTATGCGCCAAAGACATTCAGTATTTC	CASRQAGLCAKDIQYF
TRBJ2-7	TRBD2	15	-	TRBV6-5	TGTGCCAGCAGATTCTCCGGGACTAGCGGGAATGAGCAGTACTTC	CASRFSGTSGNEQYF